This T cell receptor beta chain is drawn from a study of T cell clonality in common variable immunodeficiency. Findings of the study overall: Common variable immunodeficiency TCR beta sequences reportedly had fewer deletions and N-nucleotide insertions. CVID subjects showed higher TCRbeta clonality than healthy controls. Authors noted CVID clonality's cause needs subpopulation repertoire sequencing.

Both groups were predominantly of Caucasian heritage. The CDR3 sequence is 13 residues long. V was shortened by 5 bases and J by 2 bases, with 12 bases between the two germline ends. The V gene's germline CDR1 is DFQATT and CDR2 SNEGSKA (reference sequence). This clone was seen ten or more times. Its antigen is still unknown. The read finishes 3 residues shy of the CDR3 end, and the germline J gene is used to complete it. Profiling relied on immunoSEQ multiplex PCR, and the TCRdb table lists in-frame clones only, not all of them. Listed for the sample are approximately 75,000 clones, none seen a single time.

The clonotype was recovered from a person aged 18 to 70 in good health. V gene TRBV20-1 combines with J gene TRBJ1-2, with a tentative D call TRBD1 (5 bases). The sample taken for sequencing was peripheral blood mononuclear cells. The covered CDR3 bases are TGCAGTGCTTCCCAGACAGCGAACTATGGC. It is translated as CSASQTANYG. The whole CDR3 region reads CSASQTANYGYTF.